A single sample gave rise to the 2 T cell receptor beta chains below, sequenced in a study of T cell responses to AZD1222 COVID-19 vaccine. Data came from immunoSEQ multiplex PCR; TCRdb stores just in-frame clones and leaves some out. Of about 140,000 clones in the sample, around 84% were seen once. This sample comprised peripheral blood, obtained 28 days after the second AZD1222 dose. The source of these receptors is an adult who received the AZD1222 COVID-19 vaccine.

The chain uses TRBV5-4 and TRBJ2-5; 8 bases line up with TRBD2. CDR1 and CDR2 from the germline V gene are SGHNT and YYREEE (reference sequence). This CDR3 is 14 amino acids long. V lost 2 bases, J lost 4 bases, and 4 bases stayed unmatched. The CDR3 DNA reads as TGTGCCAGCAGCTTAGCGGGAGTAGCAGAGACCCAGTACTTC. Translated: CASSLAGVAETQYF.

The rearrangement links TRBV29-1 to TRBJ2-3; TRBD2 is a possible D gene (6 bases). The CDR3 runs 13 residues. Germline CDR1 SQVTM, CDR2 ANQGSEA. Trimming stripped 5 bases from V and 1 base from J, with 10 bases between. CDR3 sequence: CSVTASGTDTQYF. The CDR3 DNA reads TGCAGCGTTACGGCTAGCGGCACAGATACGCAGTATTTT.